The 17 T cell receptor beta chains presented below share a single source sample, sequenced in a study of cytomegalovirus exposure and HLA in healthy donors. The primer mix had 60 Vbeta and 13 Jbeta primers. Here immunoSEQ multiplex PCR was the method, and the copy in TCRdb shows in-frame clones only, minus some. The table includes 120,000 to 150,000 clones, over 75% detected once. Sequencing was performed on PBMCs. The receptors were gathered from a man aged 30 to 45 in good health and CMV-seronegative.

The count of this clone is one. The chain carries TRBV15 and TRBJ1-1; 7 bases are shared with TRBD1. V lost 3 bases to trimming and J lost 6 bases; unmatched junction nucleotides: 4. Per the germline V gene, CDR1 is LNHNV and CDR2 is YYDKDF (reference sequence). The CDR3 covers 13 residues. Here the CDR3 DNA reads TGTGCCACCAGCAGCCGACAGGGTCCTGAAGCTTTCTTT. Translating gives CATSSRQGPEAFF. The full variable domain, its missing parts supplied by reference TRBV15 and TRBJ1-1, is DAMVIQNPRYQVTQFGKPVTLSCSQTLNHNVMYWYQQKSSQAPKLLFHYYDKDFNNEADTPDNFQSRRPNTSFCFLDIRSPGLGDTAMYLCATSSRQGPEAFFGQGTRLTVV.

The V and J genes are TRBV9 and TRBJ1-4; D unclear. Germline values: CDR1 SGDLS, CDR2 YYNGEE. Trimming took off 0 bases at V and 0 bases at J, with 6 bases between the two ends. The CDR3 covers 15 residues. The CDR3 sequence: CASSVGATTNEKLFF. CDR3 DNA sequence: TGTGCCAGCAGCGTAGGGGCGACAACTAATGAAAAACTGTTTTTT.

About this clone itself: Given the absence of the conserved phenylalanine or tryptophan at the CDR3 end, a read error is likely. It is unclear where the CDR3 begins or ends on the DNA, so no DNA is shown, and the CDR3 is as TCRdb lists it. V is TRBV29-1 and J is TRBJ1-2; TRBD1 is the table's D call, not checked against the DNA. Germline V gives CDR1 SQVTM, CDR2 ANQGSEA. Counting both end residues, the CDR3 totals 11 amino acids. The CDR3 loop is CSVDRTDSENL.

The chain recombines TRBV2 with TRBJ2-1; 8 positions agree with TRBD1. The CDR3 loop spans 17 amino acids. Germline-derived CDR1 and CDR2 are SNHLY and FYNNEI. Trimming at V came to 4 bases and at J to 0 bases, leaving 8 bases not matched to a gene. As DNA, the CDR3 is TGTGCCAGCAGTGCACGATCAGGGGGCTTCTCCTACAATGAGCAGTTCTTC. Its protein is CASSARSGGFSYNEQFF.

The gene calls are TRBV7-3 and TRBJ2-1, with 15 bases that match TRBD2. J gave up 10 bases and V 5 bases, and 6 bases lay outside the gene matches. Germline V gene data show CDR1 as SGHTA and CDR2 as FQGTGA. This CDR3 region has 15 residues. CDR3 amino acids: CASSPGLAGGGEQFF. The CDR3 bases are TGTGCCAGCAGCCCGGGACTAGCGGGAGGTGGGGAGCAGTTCTTC.

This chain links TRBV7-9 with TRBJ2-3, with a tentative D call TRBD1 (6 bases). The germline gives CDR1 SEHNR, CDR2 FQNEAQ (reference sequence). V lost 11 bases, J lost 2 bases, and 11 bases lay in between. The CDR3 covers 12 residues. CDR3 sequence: CAGTGYTDTQYF. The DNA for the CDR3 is TGTGCCGGTACAGGGTACACAGATACGCAGTATTTT. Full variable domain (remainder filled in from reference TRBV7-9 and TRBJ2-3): DTGVSQNPRHKITKRGQNVTFRCDPISEHNRLYWYRQTLGQGPEFLTYFQNEAQLEKSRLLSDRFSAERPKGSFSTLEIQRTEQGDSAMYLCAGTGYTDTQYFGPGTRLTVL.

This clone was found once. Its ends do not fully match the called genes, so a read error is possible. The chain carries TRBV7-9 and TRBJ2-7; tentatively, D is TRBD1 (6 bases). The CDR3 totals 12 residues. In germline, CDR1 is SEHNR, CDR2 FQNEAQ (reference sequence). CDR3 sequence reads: CSSSKTGFMEYF. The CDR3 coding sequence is TGTTCCAGCAGCAAAACAGGGTTCATGGAGTACTTC.

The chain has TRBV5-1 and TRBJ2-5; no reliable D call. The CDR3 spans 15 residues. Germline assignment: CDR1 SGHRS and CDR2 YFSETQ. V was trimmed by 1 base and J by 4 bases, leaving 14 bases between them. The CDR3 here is CASSLSRSAGETQYF. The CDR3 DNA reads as TGCGCCAGCAGCTTGTCAAGGTCGGCAGGAGAGACCCAGTACTTC. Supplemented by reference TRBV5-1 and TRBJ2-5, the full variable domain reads KAGVTQTPRYLIKTRGQQVTLSCSPISGHRSVSWYQQTPGQGLQFLFEYFSETQRNKGNFPGRFSGRQFSNSRSEMNVSTLELGDSALYLCASSLSRSAGETQYFGPGTRLLVL.

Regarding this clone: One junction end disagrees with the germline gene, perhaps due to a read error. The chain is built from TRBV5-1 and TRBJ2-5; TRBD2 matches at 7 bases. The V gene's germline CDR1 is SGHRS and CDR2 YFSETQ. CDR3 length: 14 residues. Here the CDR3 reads CASSLEGRGETQYF. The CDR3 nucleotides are TGTGCCAGCAGCTTGGAAGGGAGGGGAGAGACCCAGTACTTC.

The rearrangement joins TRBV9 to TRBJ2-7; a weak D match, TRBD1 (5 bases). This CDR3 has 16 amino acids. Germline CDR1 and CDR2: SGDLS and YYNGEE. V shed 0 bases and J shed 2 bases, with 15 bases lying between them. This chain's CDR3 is CASSVVESGPPYEQYF. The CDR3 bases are TGTGCCAGCAGCGTAGTAGAGTCAGGGCCTCCCTACGAGCAGTACTTC.

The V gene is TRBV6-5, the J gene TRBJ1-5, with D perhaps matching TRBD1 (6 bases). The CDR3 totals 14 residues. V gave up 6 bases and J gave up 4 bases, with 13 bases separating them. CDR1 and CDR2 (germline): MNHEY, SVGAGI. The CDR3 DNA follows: TGTGCCAGCAGCTTAGACAGGTCAAATCAGCCCCAGCATTTT. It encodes CASSLDRSNQPQHF.

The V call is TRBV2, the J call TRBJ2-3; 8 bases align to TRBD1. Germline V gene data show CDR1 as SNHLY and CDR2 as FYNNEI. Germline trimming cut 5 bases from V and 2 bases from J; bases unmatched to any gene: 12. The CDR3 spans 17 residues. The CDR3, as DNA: TGTGCCAGCAGTCCTACCTCCGGGACAGGAGACACAGATACGCAGTATTTT. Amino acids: CASSPTSGTGDTDTQYF.

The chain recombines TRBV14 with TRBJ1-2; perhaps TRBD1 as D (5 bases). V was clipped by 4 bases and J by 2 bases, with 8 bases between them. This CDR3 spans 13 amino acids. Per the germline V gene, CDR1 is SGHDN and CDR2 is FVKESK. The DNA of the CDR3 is TGTGCCAGCAGCCCAGGGTTCAACTATGGCTACACCTTC. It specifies CASSPGFNYGYTF.

Written as DNA, the CDR3 is TGTGCCAGCAGCGAGACAGGGGCCAAGTCACCCCTCCACTTT. Its protein is CASSETGAKSPLHF. The chain couples TRBV7-8 to TRBJ1-6; 8 bases fit TRBD1. The CDR3 consists of 14 residues. J lost 10 bases, V lost 5 bases, and 7 bases had no gene match. The germline V gene has CDR1 SGHVS and CDR2 FQNEAQ.

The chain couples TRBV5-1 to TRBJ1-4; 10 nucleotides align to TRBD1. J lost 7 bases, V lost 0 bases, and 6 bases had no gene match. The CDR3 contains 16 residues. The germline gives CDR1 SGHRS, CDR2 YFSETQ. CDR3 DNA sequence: TGCGCCAGCAGCTTGGCGCCGGGACAGGGGATTGAAAAACTGTTTTTT. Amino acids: CASSLAPGQGIEKLFF.

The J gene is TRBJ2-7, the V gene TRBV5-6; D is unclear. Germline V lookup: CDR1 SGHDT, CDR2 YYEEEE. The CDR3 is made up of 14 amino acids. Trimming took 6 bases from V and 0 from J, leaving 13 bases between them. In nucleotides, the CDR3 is TGTGCCAGCACCCCCAGGTTCCTCTCCTACGAGCAGTACTTC. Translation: CASTPRFLSYEQYF.

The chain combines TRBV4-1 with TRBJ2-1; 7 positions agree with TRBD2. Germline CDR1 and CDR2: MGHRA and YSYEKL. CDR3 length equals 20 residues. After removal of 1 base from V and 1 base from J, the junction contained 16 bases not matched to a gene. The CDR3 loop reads CASSQARGGGLTSSYNEQFF. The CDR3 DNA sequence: TGCGCCAGCAGCCAAGCCCGCGGGGGAGGGTTGACCAGTTCCTACAATGAGCAGTTCTTC.